The 9 T cell receptor beta chains below come from one sample, sequenced in a study of shared clonotypes between healthy human individuals. This table comes from immunoSEQ multiplex PCR, and its TCRdb copy is limited to in-frame clones, with some not included. The repertoire consists of more than 450,000 clones, with 75% to 85% occurring once and the leading ten covering over 10%. The specimen sequenced was PBMCs. All receptors come from a woman aged 40 to 55 in good health. Some clones in this sample may be carry-over from other donors' samples.

The genes are TRBV15 and TRBJ2-1, with D tentatively TRBD2 (6 bases). This CDR3 contains 17 residues. The germline V gene has CDR1 LNHNV and CDR2 YYDKDF (reference sequence). V lost 0 bases to trimming and J lost 4 bases, with 16 bases between them. The CDR3 region has the DNA TGTGCCACCAGCAGAGAGGGGGGAATCAGTCCGTACAATGAGCAGTTCTTC. Translation gives CATSREGGISPYNEQFF.

This clone was counted between two and nine times. The chain is built from TRBV18 and TRBJ2-4; 7 bases are shared with TRBD2. CDR1 is KGHSH and CDR2 is LQKENI in the germline V gene. Trimming took 2 bases from V and 4 from J; bases not matched to a gene: 2. The length of the CDR3 is 14 residues. This chain's CDR3 is CASSPTGGKNIQYF. DNA for the CDR3: TGTGCCAGCTCACCAACGGGGGGTAAAAACATTCAGTACTTC.

In DNA form, the CDR3 reads TGTGCCAGCAGCTTGGCCGTAGTATCCGGCACCGGGGAGCTGTTTTTT. This codes for CASSLAVVSGTGELFF. This chain uses TRBV5-4 with TRBJ2-2; no definite D call. V gave up 0 bases and J gave up 4 bases, with 13 bases separating them. The germline V gene has CDR1 SGHNT and CDR2 YYREEE (reference sequence). The CDR3 runs to 16 residues.

The CDR3 sequence is CASSLSETGGSEAFF. CDR3 sequence (DNA): TGCGCCAGCAGCCTCAGTGAGACAGGGGGTTCCGAAGCTTTCTTT. The chain combines TRBV5-1 with TRBJ1-1, with 9 bases lining up with TRBD1. The CDR3 is made up of 15 amino acids. With V trimmed by 4 bases and J by 8 bases, 12 bases remained unmatched. CDR1 is SGHRS, CDR2 YFSETQ, per germline.

The chain couples TRBV30 to TRBJ2-7; D is perhaps TRBD2 (6 bases). CDR3 length: 14 residues. Trimming removed 0 bases from V and 4 bases from J, with 13 bases in between. In germline, CDR1 is GTSNPN, CDR2 SVGIG (reference sequence). CDR3 loop: CAWSVLRREYEQYF. In nucleotides, the CDR3 is TGTGCCTGGAGTGTACTGAGGAGGGAGTACGAGCAGTACTTC. Using reference TRBV30 and TRBJ2-7 for the parts outside the CDR3, the full variable domain is SQTIHQWPATLVQPVGSPLSLECTVEGTSNPNLYWYRQAAGRGLQLLFYSVGIGQISSEVPQNLSASRPQDRQFILSSKKLLLSDSGFYLCAWSVLRREYEQYFGPGTRLTVT.

The chain uses TRBV10-3 and TRBJ1-2; D possibly corresponds to TRBD1 (6 bases). Trimming took off 1 base at V and 5 bases at J, with 14 bases between the two ends. Germline loops: CDR1 ENHRY, CDR2 SYGVKD. The CDR3 is 15 amino acids. Written as DNA, the CDR3 is TGTGCCATCAGTGAGTTGAAAGGGACACAGTATGGCTACACCTTC. It specifies CAISELKGTQYGYTF.

The CDR3 reads CAWSVVRNYGYTF. The CDR3, as DNA: TGTGCCTGGAGTGTAGTACGAAACTATGGCTACACCTTC. V usage is TRBV30 and J usage is TRBJ1-2, with D uncertain. V was clipped by 0 bases and J by 2 bases, with 7 bases between them. From germline, CDR1 is GTSNPN and CDR2 SVGIG (reference sequence). CDR3 length: 13 residues.

The gene calls are TRBV2 and TRBJ1-2; tentatively, D is TRBD1 (5 bases). The CDR3 loop spans 14 amino acids. Trimming left V 4 bases short and J 0 bases short, with 9 bases between. Per germline, CDR1 SNHLY and CDR2 FYNNEI. CDR3 residues: CASSGGTPNYGYTF. The DNA for the CDR3 is TGTGCCAGCAGTGGGGGGACGCCTAACTATGGCTACACCTTC.

This chain uses TRBV19 with TRBJ2-7; no clear D. Germline values: CDR1 LNHDA, CDR2 SQIVND (reference sequence). The germline V and J ends were trimmed by 1 base and 1 base, with 5 bases remaining between them. The CDR3 contains 13 residues. In nucleotides, the CDR3 is TGTGCCAGTAGTATAGCCCCATCCTACGAGCAGTACTTC. Amino acid sequence: CASSIAPSYEQYF.